This is a list of T cell receptor beta chains from one sample in a study of cytomegalovirus exposure and HLA in healthy donors. The assay was immunoSEQ multiplex PCR, and TCRdb's table has in-frame clones only and misses some. The sample lists roughly 140,000 clones; 70% to 75% were seen once. Sequencing used PBMCs. Every receptor here comes from a woman aged 25 to 39 in good health and CMV-seronegative. CDR3s include the opening cysteine and the closing phenylalanine or tryptophan. The order of the fields is clone size, D gene, V gene, J gene, CDR3 protein, CDR3 DNA. D genes are given only for firm matches. The listing skips clone size in some rows; elsewhere it reads once, few, many or a size class.

once	NA	TRBV10-1	TRBJ2-1	CASSEALLNEQFF	TGCGCCAGCAGTGAAGCTCTTCTCAATGAGCAGTTCTTC
once	TRBD1	TRBV7-9	TRBJ1-2	CASSEGDSPITF	TGTGCCAGCAGCGAGGGGGACAGCCCCATTACCTTC
NA	TRBD2	TRBV7-9	TRBJ2-3	CASSFGTNTDTQYF	TGTGCCAGCAGCTTCGGGACTAACACAGATACGCAGTATTTT
once	TRBD2	TRBV5-1	TRBJ2-2	CASSVLAGNGELFF	TGCGCCAGCAGCGTGTTAGCGGGAAACGGGGAGCTGTTTTTT
NA	NA	TRBV5-1	TRBJ2-1	CASSLDGDMSYNEQFF	TGCGCCAGCAGCCTTGACGGGGACATGTCCTACAATGAGCAGTTCTTC
NA	NA	TRBV5-5	TRBJ2-2	CASSGGHGTGELFF	TGTGCCAGCAGCGGGGGACACGGCACCGGGGAGCTGTTTTTT
NA	NA	TRBV27	TRBJ1-4	CASSFWQGGEKLFF	TGTGCCAGCAGTTTTTGGCAGGGAGGTGAAAAACTGTTTTTT
once	NA	TRBV5-6	TRBJ1-5	CASSAGQYNQPQHF	TGTGCCAGCAGCGCCGGACAGTACAATCAGCCCCAGCATTTT
NA	NA	TRBV11-2	TRBJ2-5	CASSPGGIQETQYF	TGTGCCAGCAGCCCAGGGGGGATACAAGAGACCCAGTACTTC
NA	TRBD1	TRBV29-1	TRBJ2-3	CSVRRQGIDTQYF	TGCAGCGTTCGGAGACAGGGAATAGATACGCAGTATTTT
NA	TRBD2	TRBV2	TRBJ2-1	CASRGTSGGTEQFF	TGTGCCAGCAGGGGGACTAGCGGGGGCACGGAGCAGTTCTTC
NA	TRBD1	TRBV9	TRBJ2-1	CASSVGQGAVDEQFF	TGTGCCAGCAGCGTCGGACAGGGGGCAGTCGATGAGCAGTTCTTC
NA	TRBD1	TRBV5-4	TRBJ2-5	CASSIGQGEAETQYF	TGTGCCAGCAGCATAGGACAGGGGGAAGCGGAGACCCAGTACTTC
NA	NA	TRBV4-2	TRBJ1-4	CASSQGHRETNEKLFF	TGTGCCAGCAGCCAAGGCCACAGGGAAACTAATGAAAAACTGTTTTTT
NA	TRBD1	TRBV30	TRBJ1-5	CAWSPRGNSNQPQHF	TGTGCCTGGAGTCCCAGGGGGAATAGCAATCAGCCCCAGCATTTT
NA	NA	TRBV28	TRBJ2-1	CASSSPQDNEQFF	TGTGCCAGCAGTTCCCCCCAGGACAATGAGCAGTTCTTC
NA	NA	TRBV30	TRBJ2-7	CAWSVIGSGEQYF	TGTGCCTGGAGTGTTATCGGGTCCGGCGAGCAGTACTTC
NA	TRBD2	TRBV30	TRBJ2-3	CAWSKAGGPDTQYF	TGTGCCTGGAGTAAGGCGGGGGGGCCGGATACGCAGTATTTT
NA	NA	TRBV5-1	TRBJ1-1	CASSPYRDSPTEAFF	TGCGCCAGCAGCCCCTACCGTGACAGTCCCACTGAAGCTTTCTTT
NA	TRBD2	TRBV18	TRBJ2-3	CASSPRVAGGRSTDTQYF	TGTGCCAGCTCACCACGAGTAGCGGGGGGCCGGTCCACAGATACGCAGTATTTT
NA	NA	TRBV7-2	TRBJ2-2	CASSISVNTGELFF	TGTGCCAGCAGCATCTCGGTGAACACCGGGGAGCTGTTTTTT
few	NA	TRBV5-1	TRBJ1-1	CASSLLGEGNTEAFF	TGCGCCAGCAGCTTGCTGGGGGAGGGGAACACTGAAGCTTTCTTT
NA	NA	TRBV21-1	TRBJ2-1	CASSKETGNEQFF	TGTGCCAGCAGCAAAGAAACAGGGAATGAGCAGTTCTTC
once	TRBD1	TRBV11-2	TRBJ1-6	CASSLGQGRRDSPLHF	TGTGCCAGCAGCTTAGGACAGGGGAGGAGGGATTCACCCCTCCACTTT
NA	TRBD2	TRBV30	TRBJ2-3	CAWSVTGGGTDTQYF	TGTGCCTGGAGTGTAACCGGGGGAGGGACAGATACGCAGTATTTT
few	NA	TRBV5-1	TRBJ2-5	CASSFYSDEETQYF	TGCGCCAGCAGCTTCTACAGTGATGAAGAGACCCAGTACTTC
NA	TRBD2	TRBV18	TRBJ2-5	CASSQASGQETQYF	TGTGCCAGCTCACAGGCTAGCGGTCAAGAGACCCAGTACTTC
NA	NA	TRBV28	TRBJ1-6	CASSPSSVNNSPLHF	TGTGCCAGCAGTCCCTCCAGTGTGAATAATTCACCCCTCCACTTT
NA	TRBD1	TRBV7-8	TRBJ1-5	CASSYRQGHQPQHF	TGTGCCAGCAGCTACCGACAGGGTCATCAGCCCCAGCATTTT
NA	TRBD2	TRBV11-3	TRBJ2-5	CASTCLGTSGRLEETQYF	TGTGCCAGCACCTGTCTGGGGACTAGCGGGAGGTTGGAGGAGACCCAGTACTTC
NA	NA	TRBV7-3	TRBJ2-3	CASSFAPTGGTDTQYF	TGTGCCAGCAGCTTCGCTCCCACTGGAGGCACAGATACGCAGTATTTT
NA	TRBD1	TRBV19	TRBJ2-1	CASSSLGTGRFNEQFF	TGTGCCAGTAGTTCCCTCGGGACAGGGAGATTCAATGAGCAGTTCTTC
NA	TRBD1	TRBV19	TRBJ2-3	CASSPDRGGTDTQYF	TGTGCCAGTAGTCCGGACAGGGGGGGTACAGATACGCAGTATTTT
NA	NA	TRBV10-3	TRBJ2-6	CAISRQAATGANVLTF	TGTGCCATCAGCCGACAGGCCGCCACTGGGGCCAACGTCCTGACTTTC
NA	TRBD2	TRBV28	TRBJ2-7	CASRGTSGSSYEQYF	TGTGCCAGCAGGGGGACTAGCGGGAGCTCCTACGAGCAGTACTTC
NA	TRBD1	TRBV2	TRBJ1-1	CASSRTGPTEAFF	TGTGCCAGCAGTCGGACAGGGCCCACTGAAGCTTTCTTT
NA	NA	TRBV5-4	TRBJ1-3	CASSLDTFSGNTIYF	TGTGCCAGCAGCTTGGACACGTTCTCTGGAAACACCATATATTTT
few	NA	TRBV2	TRBJ1-5	CASSGVRDSNQPQHF	TGTGCCAGCAGTGGGGTGCGGGATAGCAATCAGCCCCAGCATTTT
few	NA	TRBV5-1	TRBJ2-3	CASSLPGDTQYF	TGCGCCAGCAGCCTCCCCGGAGATACGCAGTATTTT
few	NA	TRBV28	TRBJ1-2	CASSLHGANYGYTF	TGTGCCAGCAGTTTACATGGGGCAAACTATGGCTACACCTTC
NA	NA	TRBV19	TRBJ2-1	CASSIAGDFGEQFF	TGTGCCAGTAGTATAGCGGGAGATTTCGGAGAGCAGTTCTTC
NA	TRBD2	TRBV30	TRBJ2-7	CAWGSGGGSYEQYF	TGTGCCTGGGGCTCGGGCGGGGGCTCCTACGAGCAGTACTTC
once	TRBD2	TRBV7-3	TRBJ2-5	CARQLTSGRAPRETQYF	TGTGCCAGGCAGCTTACTAGCGGGAGGGCCCCGAGGGAGACCCAGTACTTC
NA	TRBD1	TRBV11-2	TRBJ2-2	CASSKPGQGAGELFF	TGTGCCAGCAGCAAACCGGGACAGGGGGCCGGGGAGCTGTTTTTT
once	TRBD2	TRBV28	TRBJ2-5	CASSPWRVEREGPGLGAIETQYF	TGTGCCAGCAGTCCATGGAGGGTAGAGCGGGAGGGCCCCGGACTTGGGGCAATAGAGACCCAGTACTTC
NA	NA	TRBV27	TRBJ2-7	CASRDRYSYEQYF	TGTGCCAGCAGGGACAGATACTCCTACGAGCAGTACTTC
NA	NA	TRBV5-1	TRBJ2-2	CASSLDGNTGELFF	TGCGCCAGCAGCTTGGACGGGAACACCGGGGAGCTGTTTTTT
few	TRBD1	TRBV7-9	TRBJ1-1	CSSSPDRVGIIF	TGTTCCAGCAGCCCCGACAGGGTGGGTATCATCTTT
once	TRBD2	TRBV29-1	TRBJ2-2	CSVDVGGSSDTGELFF	TGCAGCGTTGATGTGGGGGGGTCCAGCGACACCGGGGAGCTGTTTTTT
NA	TRBD2	TRBV19	TRBJ2-7	CASSEHSGASYEQYF	TGTGCCAGTAGTGAACATAGCGGGGCCTCCTACGAGCAGTACTTC
NA	TRBD1	TRBV6-6	TRBJ1-1	CASSYPPGQGSSEAFF	TGTGCCAGCAGTTACCCCCCGGGACAGGGAAGTTCTGAAGCTTTCTTT
NA	TRBD1	TRBV2	TRBJ2-1	CATRLQGADNEQFF	TGTGCCACTAGATTACAGGGGGCCGACAATGAGCAGTTCTTC